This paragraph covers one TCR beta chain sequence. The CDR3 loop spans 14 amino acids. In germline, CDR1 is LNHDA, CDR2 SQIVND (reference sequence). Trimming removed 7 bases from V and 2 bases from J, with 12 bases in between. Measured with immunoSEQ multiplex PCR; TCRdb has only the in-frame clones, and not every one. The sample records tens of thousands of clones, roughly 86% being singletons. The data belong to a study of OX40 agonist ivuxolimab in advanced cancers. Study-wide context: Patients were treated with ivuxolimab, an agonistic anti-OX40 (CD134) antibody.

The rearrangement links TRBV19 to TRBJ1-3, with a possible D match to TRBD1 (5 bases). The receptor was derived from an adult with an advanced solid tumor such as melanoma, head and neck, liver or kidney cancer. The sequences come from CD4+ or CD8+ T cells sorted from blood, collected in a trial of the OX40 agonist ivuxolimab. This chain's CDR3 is CASKVTATGNTIYF. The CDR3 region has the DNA TGTGCCAGTAAGGTGACAGCCACTGGAAACACCATATATTTT.